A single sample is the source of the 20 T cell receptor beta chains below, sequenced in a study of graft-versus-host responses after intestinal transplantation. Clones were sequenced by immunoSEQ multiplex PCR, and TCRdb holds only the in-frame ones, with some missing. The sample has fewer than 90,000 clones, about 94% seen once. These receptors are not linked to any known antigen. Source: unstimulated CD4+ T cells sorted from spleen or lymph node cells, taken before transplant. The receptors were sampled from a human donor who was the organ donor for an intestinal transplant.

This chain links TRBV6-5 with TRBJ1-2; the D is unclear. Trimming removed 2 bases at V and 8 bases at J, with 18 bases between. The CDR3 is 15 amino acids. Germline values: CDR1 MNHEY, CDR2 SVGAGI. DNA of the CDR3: TGTGCCAGCAGTTACCCCCGTGCAGCGAGCCACGGCTACACCTTC. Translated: CASSYPRAASHGYTF.

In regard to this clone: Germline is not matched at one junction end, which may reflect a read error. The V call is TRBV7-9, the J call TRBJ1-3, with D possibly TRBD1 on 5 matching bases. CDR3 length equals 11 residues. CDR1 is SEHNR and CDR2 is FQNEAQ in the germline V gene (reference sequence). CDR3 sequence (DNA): TGTGCCAGCAGCTTAGCGATGGCGGGGGAATTT. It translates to CASSLAMAGEF.

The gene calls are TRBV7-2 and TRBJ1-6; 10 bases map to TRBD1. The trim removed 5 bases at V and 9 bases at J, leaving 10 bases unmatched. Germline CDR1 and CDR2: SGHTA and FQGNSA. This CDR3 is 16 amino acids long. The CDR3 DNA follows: TGTGCCAGCAGCCCAGGGGCGGGACAGGGGATTTCACCCCTCCACTTT. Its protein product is CASSPGAGQGISPLHF. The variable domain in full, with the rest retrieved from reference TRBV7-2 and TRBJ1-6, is GAGVSQSPSNKVTEKGKDVELRCDPISGHTALYWYRQSLGQGLEFLIYFQGNSAPDKSGLPSDRFSAERTGGSVSTLTIQRTQQEDSAVYLCASSPGAGQGISPLHFGNGTRLTVT.

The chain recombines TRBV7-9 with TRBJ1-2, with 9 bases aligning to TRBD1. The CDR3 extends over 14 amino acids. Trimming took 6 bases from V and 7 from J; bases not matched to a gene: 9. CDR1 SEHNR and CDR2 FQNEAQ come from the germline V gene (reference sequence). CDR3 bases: TGTGCCAGCAGTTCCCTCCGGGACAGGGCTGGCTACACCTTC. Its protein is CASSSLRDRAGYTF.

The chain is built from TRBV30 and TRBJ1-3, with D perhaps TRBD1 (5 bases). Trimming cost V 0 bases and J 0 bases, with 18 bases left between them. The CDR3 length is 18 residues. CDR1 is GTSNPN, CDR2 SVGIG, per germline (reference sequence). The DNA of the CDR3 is TGTGCCTGGAGTGTCCCCGGGACGGGGCTCTTCTCTGGAAACACCATATATTTT. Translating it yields CAWSVPGTGLFSGNTIYF.

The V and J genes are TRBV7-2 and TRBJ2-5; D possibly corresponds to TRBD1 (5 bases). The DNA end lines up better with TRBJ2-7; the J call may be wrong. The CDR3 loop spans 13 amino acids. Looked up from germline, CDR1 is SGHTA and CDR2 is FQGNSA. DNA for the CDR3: TGTGCCAGCAGCCCTACGACAGTTTACGAGCAGTACTTC. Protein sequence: CASSPTTVYEQYF.

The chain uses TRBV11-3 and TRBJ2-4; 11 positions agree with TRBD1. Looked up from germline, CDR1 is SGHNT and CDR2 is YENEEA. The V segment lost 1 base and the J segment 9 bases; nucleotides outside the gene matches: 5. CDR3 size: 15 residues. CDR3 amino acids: CASSLGHGTGGIQYF. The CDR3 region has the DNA TGTGCCAGCAGCTTAGGTCACGGGACAGGGGGCATTCAGTACTTC.

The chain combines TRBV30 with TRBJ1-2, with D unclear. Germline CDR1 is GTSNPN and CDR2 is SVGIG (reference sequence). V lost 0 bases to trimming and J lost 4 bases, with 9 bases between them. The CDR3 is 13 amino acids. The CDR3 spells CAWSVQYIYGYTF. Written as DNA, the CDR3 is TGTGCCTGGAGTGTACAGTATATCTATGGCTACACCTTC.

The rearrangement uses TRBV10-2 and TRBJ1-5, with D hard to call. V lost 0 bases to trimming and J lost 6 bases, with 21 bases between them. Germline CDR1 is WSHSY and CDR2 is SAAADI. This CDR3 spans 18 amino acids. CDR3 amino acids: CASSESRVVKVPSQPQHF. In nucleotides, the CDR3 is TGCGCCAGCAGTGAGTCTCGGGTAGTCAAGGTTCCAAGTCAGCCCCAGCATTTT.

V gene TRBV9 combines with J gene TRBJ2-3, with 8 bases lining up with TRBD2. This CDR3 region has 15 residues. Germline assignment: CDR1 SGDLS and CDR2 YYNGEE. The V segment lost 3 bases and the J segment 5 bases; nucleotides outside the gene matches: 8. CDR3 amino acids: CASSAGLGVGDTQYF. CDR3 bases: TGTGCCAGCAGCGCGGGACTAGGTGTTGGAGATACGCAGTATTTT. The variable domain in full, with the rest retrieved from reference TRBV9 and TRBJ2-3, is DSGVTQTPKHLITATGQRVTLRCSPRSGDLSVYWYQQSLDQGLQFLIQYYNGEERAKGNILERFSAQQFPDLHSELNLSSLELGDSALYFCASSAGLGVGDTQYFGPGTRLTVL.

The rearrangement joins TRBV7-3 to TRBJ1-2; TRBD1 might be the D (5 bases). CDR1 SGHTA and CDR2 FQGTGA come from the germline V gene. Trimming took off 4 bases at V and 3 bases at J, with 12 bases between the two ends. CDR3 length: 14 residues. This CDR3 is CASSSPPGDYGYTF. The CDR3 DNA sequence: TGTGCCAGCAGCTCCCCCCCGGGGGACTATGGCTACACCTTC.

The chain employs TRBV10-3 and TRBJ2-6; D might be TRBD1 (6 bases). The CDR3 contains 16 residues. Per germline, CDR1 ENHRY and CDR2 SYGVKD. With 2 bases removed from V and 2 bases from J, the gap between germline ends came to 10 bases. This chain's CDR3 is CAISEGRGAGANVLTF. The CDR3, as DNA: TGTGCCATCAGTGAGGGCAGGGGAGCTGGGGCCAACGTCCTGACTTTC.

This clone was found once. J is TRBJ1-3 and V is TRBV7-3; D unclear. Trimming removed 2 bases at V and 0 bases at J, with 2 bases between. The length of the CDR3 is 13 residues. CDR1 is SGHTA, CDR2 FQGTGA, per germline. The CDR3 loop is CASSLRSGNTIYF. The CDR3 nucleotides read TGTGCCAGCAGCTTACGCTCTGGAAACACCATATATTTT.

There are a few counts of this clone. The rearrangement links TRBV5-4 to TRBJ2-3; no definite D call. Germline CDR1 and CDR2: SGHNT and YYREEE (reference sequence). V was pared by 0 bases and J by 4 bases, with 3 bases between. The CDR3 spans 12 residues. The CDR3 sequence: CASSLGADTQYF. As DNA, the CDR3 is TGTGCCAGCAGCTTGGGGGCAGATACGCAGTATTTT.

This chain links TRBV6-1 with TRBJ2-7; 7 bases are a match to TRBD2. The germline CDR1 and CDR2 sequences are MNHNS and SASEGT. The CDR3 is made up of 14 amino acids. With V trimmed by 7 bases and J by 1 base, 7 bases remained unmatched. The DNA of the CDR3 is TGTGCCAGCAAGAAGCTAGCGGTTTCCTACGAGCAGTACTTC. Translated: CASKKLAVSYEQYF.

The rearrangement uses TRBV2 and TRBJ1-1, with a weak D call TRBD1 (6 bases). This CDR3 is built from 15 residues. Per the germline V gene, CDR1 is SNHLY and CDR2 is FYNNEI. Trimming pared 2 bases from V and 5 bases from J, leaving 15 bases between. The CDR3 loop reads CASSEIAGAGTEAFF. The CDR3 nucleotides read TGTGCCAGCAGTGAAATCGCAGGGGCCGGAACTGAAGCTTTCTTT.

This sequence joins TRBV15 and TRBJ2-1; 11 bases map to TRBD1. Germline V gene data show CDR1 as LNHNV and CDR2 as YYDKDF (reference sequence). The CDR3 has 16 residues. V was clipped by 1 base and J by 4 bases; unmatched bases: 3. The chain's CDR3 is CATSRGGTGGYNEQFF. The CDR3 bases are TGTGCCACCAGCAGAGGCGGGACAGGGGGTTACAATGAGCAGTTCTTC.

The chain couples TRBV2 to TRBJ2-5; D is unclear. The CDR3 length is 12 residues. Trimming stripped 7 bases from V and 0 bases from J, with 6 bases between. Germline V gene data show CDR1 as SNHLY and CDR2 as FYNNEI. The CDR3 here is CASKAYQETQYF. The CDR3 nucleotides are TGTGCCAGCAAAGCGTACCAAGAGACCCAGTACTTC. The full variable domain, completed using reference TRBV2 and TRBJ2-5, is EPEVTQTPSHQVTQMGQEVILRCVPISNHLYFYWYRQILGQKVEFLVSFYNNEISEKSEIFDDQFSVERPDGSNFTLKIRSTKLEDSAMYFCASKAYQETQYFGPGTRLLVL.

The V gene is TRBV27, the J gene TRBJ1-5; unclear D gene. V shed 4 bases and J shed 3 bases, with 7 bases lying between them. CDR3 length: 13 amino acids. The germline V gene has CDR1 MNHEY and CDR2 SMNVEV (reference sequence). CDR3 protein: CASSSAPNQPQHF. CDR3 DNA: TGTGCCAGCAGTTCGGCCCCCAATCAGCCCCAGCATTTT.

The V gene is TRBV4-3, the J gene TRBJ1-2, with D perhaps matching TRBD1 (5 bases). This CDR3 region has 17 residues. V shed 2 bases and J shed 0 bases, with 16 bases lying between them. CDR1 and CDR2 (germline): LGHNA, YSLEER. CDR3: CASSQTDFRGTNYGYTF. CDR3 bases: TGCGCCAGCAGCCAAACGGATTTCCGGGGGACTAACTATGGCTACACCTTC.